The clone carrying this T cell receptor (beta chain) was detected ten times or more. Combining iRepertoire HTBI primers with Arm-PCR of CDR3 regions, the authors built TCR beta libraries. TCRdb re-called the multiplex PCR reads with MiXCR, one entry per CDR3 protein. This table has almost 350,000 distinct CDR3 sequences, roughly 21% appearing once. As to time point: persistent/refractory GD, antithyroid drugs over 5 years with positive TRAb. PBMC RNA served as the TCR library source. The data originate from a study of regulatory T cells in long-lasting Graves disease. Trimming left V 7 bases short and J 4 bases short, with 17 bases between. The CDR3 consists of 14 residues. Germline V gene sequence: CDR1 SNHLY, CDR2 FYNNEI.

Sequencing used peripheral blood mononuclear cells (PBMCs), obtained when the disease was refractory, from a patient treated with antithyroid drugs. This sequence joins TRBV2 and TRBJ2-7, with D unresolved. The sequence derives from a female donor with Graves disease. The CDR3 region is CASNSAGKGYEQYF. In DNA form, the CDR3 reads TGTGCCAGCAATAGTGCAGGAAAGGGATACGAGCAGTACTTC.